Listed below are T cell receptor beta chains from one sample, sequenced in a study of cytomegalovirus exposure and HLA in healthy donors. The method was immunoSEQ multiplex PCR; TCRdb's version includes in-frame clones alone and lacks a portion of them. The sample includes 96,000 or so clones. Source material: PBMCs. These receptors originate from a woman under 40 in good health and CMV-seronegative. Each CDR3 is given with its conserved first and last residue. Fields, in order: clone size, D gene, J gene, V gene, CDR3 protein, CDR3 DNA. A D gene is named only where the DNA matches it firmly. Size values are once, few and many counts, or a class for expanded clones, and some rows have none.

clone_size: .; d_call: TRBD1; j_call: TRBJ1-4; v_call: TRBV11-2; cdr3_aa: CASSPGTGAEKLFF; cdr3_nt: TGTGCCAGCAGCCCCGGGACAGGGGCCGAAAAACTGTTTTTT
clone_size: .; d_call: .; j_call: TRBJ1-5; v_call: TRBV6-1; cdr3_aa: CAILPRGSNQPQHF; cdr3_nt: TGTGCCATCCTTCCCCGGGGGAGCAATCAGCCCCAGCATTTT
clone_size: medium-sized; d_call: .; j_call: TRBJ1-3; v_call: TRBV11-2; cdr3_aa: CASSLGGEPGNTIYF; cdr3_nt: TGTGCCAGCAGCTTAGGGGGGGAGCCTGGAAACACCATATATTTT
clone_size: .; d_call: TRBD2; j_call: TRBJ2-1; v_call: TRBV7-8; cdr3_aa: CASSPRRVAGGNADEQFF; cdr3_nt: TGTGCCAGCAGCCCCAGGAGGGTAGCGGGGGGTAACGCCGATGAGCAGTTCTTC
clone_size: .; d_call: TRBD1; j_call: TRBJ1-2; v_call: TRBV2; cdr3_aa: CASSRTGVPNYGYTF; cdr3_nt: TGTGCCAGCAGTCGGACAGGGGTGCCGAACTATGGCTACACCTTC
clone_size: .; d_call: TRBD1; j_call: TRBJ2-2; v_call: TRBV5-1; cdr3_aa: CASSLTGADGELFF; cdr3_nt: TGCGCCAGCAGCTTGACAGGGGCGGACGGGGAGCTGTTTTTT
clone_size: .; d_call: TRBD1; j_call: TRBJ1-2; v_call: TRBV7-9; cdr3_aa: CASSPPGGSGYTF; cdr3_nt: TGTGCCAGCAGCCCACCAGGGGGCTCTGGCTACACCTTC
clone_size: .; d_call: TRBD1; j_call: TRBJ1-2; v_call: TRBV7-9; cdr3_aa: CASRGTGQNYGYTF; cdr3_nt: TGTGCCAGCAGGGGGACAGGACAAAACTATGGCTACACCTTC
clone_size: .; d_call: .; j_call: TRBJ1-2; v_call: TRBV6-1; cdr3_aa: CASSPSAGAYGYTF; cdr3_nt: TGTGCCAGCAGTCCCTCGGCGGGGGCCTATGGCTACACCTTC
clone_size: .; d_call: .; j_call: TRBJ1-1; v_call: TRBV9; cdr3_aa: CASSVAGGNTEAFF; cdr3_nt: TGTGCCAGCAGCGTAGCGGGGGGGAACACTGAAGCTTTCTTT
clone_size: .; d_call: .; j_call: TRBJ2-7; v_call: TRBV6-1; cdr3_aa: CASSLVIPDEQYF; cdr3_nt: TGTGCCAGCAGCCTCGTTATCCCCGACGAGCAGTACTTC
clone_size: .; d_call: TRBD1; j_call: TRBJ1-1; v_call: TRBV11-2; cdr3_aa: CASSLFPDRGNTEAFF; cdr3_nt: TGTGCCAGCAGCTTATTCCCGGACAGGGGGAACACTGAAGCTTTCTTT
clone_size: .; d_call: TRBD1; j_call: TRBJ1-1; v_call: TRBV27; cdr3_aa: CASSLRGTENTEAFF; cdr3_nt: TGTGCCAGCAGTTTACGGGGGACAGAAAACACTGAAGCTTTCTTT
clone_size: .; d_call: .; j_call: TRBJ1-2; v_call: TRBV5-8; cdr3_aa: CASSFKAAGGYTF; cdr3_nt: TGTGCCAGCAGCTTTAAGGCCGCGGGTGGCTACACCTTC
clone_size: .; d_call: .; j_call: TRBJ2-7; v_call: TRBV4-2; cdr3_aa: CASSQPSSGYEQYF; cdr3_nt: TGTGCCAGCAGCCAACCCTCATCGGGCTACGAGCAGTACTTC
clone_size: .; d_call: TRBD1; j_call: TRBJ2-4; v_call: TRBV6-5; cdr3_aa: CASSPDRVAKNIQYF; cdr3_nt: TGTGCCAGCAGCCCAGACAGGGTAGCCAAAAACATTCAGTACTTC
clone_size: .; d_call: TRBD1; j_call: TRBJ2-1; v_call: TRBV5-3; cdr3_aa: CARSLRGLRLDNEQFF; cdr3_nt: TGTGCCAGAAGCTTGAGGGGGCTTAGGTTGGACAATGAGCAGTTCTTC